The 15 T cell receptor beta chains below were found in one sample sequenced in a study of blood T cell repertoires in COVID-19. Assay used: immunoSEQ multiplex PCR; TCRdb lists only in-frame clones, some missing. Seen here are about 85,000 clones, 87% observed once, and the top ten hold roughly 5.7%. Sequencing was carried out using peripheral blood. The receptors come from a man in his 60s with acute or convalescent COVID-19.

The chain joins TRBV15 to TRBJ2-7, with a possible D match to TRBD2 (6 bases). The CDR3 runs to 15 residues. The germline V gene has CDR1 LNHNV and CDR2 YYDKDF (reference sequence). The V and J ends lost 6 bases and 4 bases respectively, with 19 bases between them. Here the CDR3 DNA reads TGTGCCACCAGAACCGGGGGTATCGGGTTTTACGAGCAGTACTTC. This codes for CATRTGGIGFYEQYF. The entire variable domain, with the rest obtained from reference TRBV15 and TRBJ2-7, is as follows: DAMVIQNPRYQVTQFGKPVTLSCSQTLNHNVMYWYQQKSSQAPKLLFHYYDKDFNNEADTPDNFQSRRPNTSFCFLDIRSPGLGDTAMYLCATRTGGIGFYEQYFGPGTRLTVT.

V usage is TRBV18 and J usage is TRBJ1-3; D remains ambiguous. The germline V gene has CDR1 KGHSH and CDR2 LQKENI. The CDR3 runs to 13 residues. V was shortened by 3 bases and J by 8 bases, with 11 bases between the two germline ends. CDR3 nucleotide sequence: TGTGCCAGCTCACCTTCGGCCGGGGACACCATATATTTT. It yields the protein CASSPSAGDTIYF.

The chain joins TRBV19 to TRBJ2-3; tentative D call: TRBD1 (5 bases). V was pared by 0 bases and J by 2 bases, with 9 bases between. The CDR3 has 15 amino acids. Germline CDR1 reads LNHDA; CDR2 reads SQIVND (reference sequence). For the CDR3, the DNA is TGTGCCAGTAGTATAGAAAGGGGCCCCACAGATACGCAGTATTTT. Amino acid sequence: CASSIERGPTDTQYF.

The gene calls are TRBV18 and TRBJ1-5; 9 bases align to TRBD1. Germline trimming cut 3 bases from V and 6 bases from J; bases unmatched to any gene: 9. CDR3 size: 16 residues. CDR1 and CDR2 (germline): KGHSH, LQKENI. The CDR3 DNA reads as TGTGCCAGCTCACCTCCCGGGACAGGGTTTGGTCAGCCCCAGCATTTT. Its translation: CASSPPGTGFGQPQHF.

This sequence joins TRBV7-2 and TRBJ1-2, with TRBD1 as a possible D gene (5 bases). CDR1 is SGHTA, CDR2 FQGNSA, per germline. V shed 3 bases and J shed 8 bases, with 16 bases lying between them. The CDR3 runs to 14 residues. The CDR3, as DNA: TGTGCCAGCAGCTTCCGGGGGGATAACCGGGGCTACACCTTC. Translation: CASSFRGDNRGYTF. Full variable domain (missing parts from reference TRBV7-2 and TRBJ1-2): GAGVSQSPSNKVTEKGKDVELRCDPISGHTALYWYRQSLGQGLEFLIYFQGNSAPDKSGLPSDRFSAERTGGSVSTLTIQRTQQEDSAVYLCASSFRGDNRGYTFGSGTRLTVV.

The chain recombines TRBV5-5 with TRBJ1-6; the D gene is possibly TRBD1 (5 bases). In germline, CDR1 is SGHKS, CDR2 YYEKEE (reference sequence). The ends were cut back, 3 bases at V and 9 bases at J, with 7 bases in the middle. The CDR3 contains 12 residues. CDR3 sequence (DNA): TGTGCCAGCAGCTCGCAGGGTTCACCCCTCCACTTT. This encodes CASSSQGSPLHF.

The chain is built from TRBV18 and TRBJ1-2; the D is unclear. This CDR3 comprises 13 residues. Per germline, CDR1 KGHSH and CDR2 LQKENI. Trimming removed 2 bases at V and 7 bases at J, with 11 bases between. The CDR3 sequence: CASSPGRGFGYTF. CDR3 bases: TGTGCCAGCTCACCAGGCAGAGGGTTTGGCTACACCTTC.

The chain has TRBV5-8 and TRBJ2-7, with D uncertain. The CDR3 is made up of 12 amino acids. In germline, CDR1 is SGHTS, CDR2 YDEGEE. Trimming stripped 2 bases from V and 0 bases from J, with 3 bases between. CDR3 in DNA: TGTGCCAGCAGCTTCGGCTCCTACGAGCAGTACTTC. This codes for CASSFGSYEQYF.

The V gene is TRBV9, the J gene TRBJ1-3, with D hard to call. Germline V gene lookup returns CDR1 SGDLS and CDR2 YYNGEE. Trimming pared 3 bases from V and 2 bases from J, leaving 6 bases between. This CDR3 contains 13 residues. DNA of the CDR3: TGTGCCAGCAGCGACAGTCCTGGAAACACCATATATTTT. As protein: CASSDSPGNTIYF.

The V call is TRBV5-4, the J call TRBJ2-3; possibly TRBD1 for D (5 bases). The ends were cut back, 4 bases at V and 3 bases at J, with 6 bases in the middle. CDR3 size: 12 residues. Germline V CDR1 and CDR2: SGHNT, YYREEE (reference sequence). The CDR3 reads CASSAGTDTQYF. The CDR3 DNA follows: TGTGCCAGCAGCGCAGGGACAGATACGCAGTATTTT.

The rearrangement links TRBV12-3 or TRBV12-4 to TRBJ1-2; TRBD1 agrees at 7 bases. The J segment lost 8 bases and the V segment lost 6 bases, leaving 3 bases of the junction unmatched. The CDR3 has 11 amino acids. In nucleotides, the CDR3 is TGTGCCAGCAGGACAGGGTTCGGCTACACCTTC. As protein: CASRTGFGYTF.

The rearrangement links TRBV7-2 to TRBJ1-2; a possible D gene is TRBD1 (6 bases). Per germline, CDR1 SGHTA and CDR2 FQGNSA. V lost 5 bases, J lost 6 bases, and 13 bases lay in between. CDR3 size: 13 residues. CDR3 nucleotide sequence: TGTGCCAGCAGCCCTCAGGGGAGGGATGGCTACACCTTC. Its protein product is CASSPQGRDGYTF.

J is TRBJ1-1 and V is TRBV25-1; TRBD1 matches at 9 bases. In germline, CDR1 is MGHDK, CDR2 SYGVNS. CDR3 length equals 15 residues. V was pared by 6 bases and J by 4 bases, with 9 bases of the junction left unmatched. CDR3 sequence reads: CASRATGGQGTEAFF. CDR3 DNA: TGTGCCAGCAGAGCCACAGGGGGCCAGGGCACTGAAGCTTTCTTT.

The chain is built from TRBV13 and TRBJ1-1; D gene unclear. The CDR3 is 15 residues long. V was cut by 1 base and J by 0 bases, with 9 bases left in between. CDR1 is PRHDT, CDR2 FYEKMQ, per germline (reference sequence). CDR3 residues: CASSLAGGMNTEAFF. In DNA, the CDR3 is TGTGCCAGCAGCTTAGCCGGCGGAATGAACACTGAAGCTTTCTTT.

V and J are TRBV6-5 and TRBJ2-7, with D perhaps TRBD2 (6 bases). CDR3 length: 15 amino acids. Germline V gene sequence: CDR1 MNHEY, CDR2 SVGAGI. V gave up 6 bases and J gave up 2 bases, with 17 bases separating them. The DNA of the CDR3 is TGTGCCAGCAGGAGGTCGGGGGAGTCTCCCTACGAGCAGTACTTC. This gives the protein CASRRSGESPYEQYF.